The 30 T cell receptor beta chains in this list originate from one sample, sequenced in a study of T cell responses to AZD1222 COVID-19 vaccine (dated by TCRdb to about 2021). The method was the immunoSEQ multiplex PCR assay. TCRdb holds this immuneACCESS table with in-frame rearrangements only. Some clones are missing; in checked studies, unresolved V genes explain under half, and the rest has no known cause. The sample has 120,000 or so clones on record, 70% to 90% of them singletons. The biggest ten clones account for under 2% of the sample. The sample's time point label, in plain terms: baseline before first vaccination. Sample: peripheral blood, taken on day 0 of AZD1222 vaccination. The receptors derive from an adult in good health.

This chain uses TRBV6-6 with TRBJ1-2; D is unclear. Trimming stripped 2 bases from V and 8 bases from J, with 12 bases between. The germline gives CDR1 MNHNY, CDR2 SVGAGI (reference sequence). The CDR3 spans 13 residues. CDR3 DNA: TGTGCCAGCAGTTACGAGATGCCGCAGGGCTACACCTTC. Translation gives CASSYEMPQGYTF.

The chain joins TRBV28 to TRBJ2-5; 13 bases align to TRBD2. After removal of 4 bases from V and 3 bases from J, the junction contained 8 bases not matched to a gene. The CDR3 covers 17 residues. The germline V gene has CDR1 MDHEN and CDR2 SYDVKM. The CDR3 sequence is CASSSWTSGSGKETQYF. The CDR3 coding sequence is TGTGCCAGCAGTTCCTGGACTAGCGGGAGTGGGAAAGAGACCCAGTACTTC.

The rearrangement links TRBV2 to TRBJ1-2, with TRBD1 identical over 7 bases. The CDR3 contains 12 residues. V was pared by 8 bases and J by 13 bases, with 13 bases of the junction left unmatched. Germline loops: CDR1 SNHLY, CDR2 FYNNEI. The CDR3 region has the DNA TGTGCCAGCGGATCCTTCGGGACAGCGGGCACCTTC. Residues: CASGSFGTAGTF.

The chain employs TRBV7-2 and TRBJ1-1, with TRBD1 as a possible D gene (5 bases). Trimming cost V 5 bases and J 3 bases, with 22 bases left between them. CDR1 is SGHTA, CDR2 FQGNSA, per germline. This CDR3 has 17 amino acids. CDR3 region: CASSPDGWRGDYTEAFF. DNA of the CDR3: TGTGCCAGCAGCCCGGACGGGTGGCGGGGGGACTACACTGAAGCTTTCTTT.

This clone occurred a few times. The V gene is TRBV6-4, the J gene TRBJ2-2; 11 nucleotides agree with TRBD2. J gave up 4 bases and V 4 bases, and 5 bases lay outside the gene matches. CDR3 length equals 16 residues. The germline V gene has CDR1 MRHNA and CDR2 SNTAGT. The DNA for the CDR3 is TGTGCCAGCAGTGTCACTAGCGGGGGTAGCACCGGGGAGCTGTTTTTT. Its protein product is CASSVTSGGSTGELFF.

The gene calls are TRBV4-1 and TRBJ2-7, with TRBD2 matching over 8 bases. Germline CDR1 is MGHRA and CDR2 is YSYEKL. V was pared by 0 bases and J by 2 bases, with 9 bases of the junction left unmatched. This CDR3 has 17 residues. The chain's CDR3 is CASSQEELGLAAYEQYF. The CDR3 DNA is TGCGCCAGCAGCCAAGAGGAATTAGGACTAGCTGCCTACGAGCAGTACTTC.

This clone was picked up a small number of times. The chain has TRBV5-1 and TRBJ2-7; perhaps TRBD1 as D (6 bases). This CDR3 comprises 15 residues. In germline, CDR1 is SGHRS, CDR2 YFSETQ. V dropped 7 bases and J dropped 2 bases, with 19 bases sitting between them. CDR3 amino acids: CASSSRGINAYEQYF. The CDR3 bases are TGCGCCAGCTCAAGCAGGGGAATTAACGCCTACGAGCAGTACTTC. The full variable domain, with the rest looked up from reference TRBV5-1 and TRBJ2-7, is KAGVTQTPRYLIKTRGQQVTLSCSPISGHRSVSWYQQTPGQGLQFLFEYFSETQRNKGNFPGRFSGRQFSNSRSEMNVSTLELGDSALYLCASSSRGINAYEQYFGPGTRLTVT.

J is TRBJ2-2 and V is TRBV24-1; 11 bases line up with TRBD1. J gave up 3 bases and V 7 bases, and 3 bases lay outside the gene matches. CDR1 is KGHDR and CDR2 is SFDVKD in the germline V gene. This CDR3 region has 15 residues. This CDR3 is CATRGTGGYTGELFF. Written as DNA, the CDR3 is TGTGCCACCAGGGGGACAGGGGGTTACACCGGGGAGCTGTTTTTT.

CDR3: CASSPDRGQYNEQFF. The CDR3 DNA reads TGTGCCAGCAGCCCAGACAGGGGACAGTACAATGAGCAGTTCTTC. The chain has TRBV7-7 and TRBJ2-1; 8 nucleotides match TRBD1. J was trimmed by 4 bases and V by 5 bases; bases with no gene match: 7. Germline assignment: CDR1 SSHAT and CDR2 FNYEAQ (reference sequence). This CDR3 has 15 amino acids.

In nucleotides, the CDR3 is TGTGCCAGCAGCGTAGGATATTCCTATAATTCACCCCTCCACTTT. It is translated as CASSVGYSYNSPLHF. The chain is built from TRBV9 and TRBJ1-6; D unresolved. With 0 bases removed from V and 1 base from J, the gap between germline ends came to 5 bases. Germline loops: CDR1 SGDLS, CDR2 YYNGEE. The length of the CDR3 is 15 residues.

This chain joins TRBV7-8 and TRBJ2-1; TRBD1 might be the D (6 bases). Germline loops: CDR1 SGHVS, CDR2 FQNEAQ. V lost 5 bases and J lost 8, with 22 bases in between. There are 16 residues in the CDR3. CDR3 sequence: CASSGHRDLQLDEQFF. The CDR3 DNA is TGTGCCAGCAGCGGACACAGGGATCTACAGCTCGATGAGCAGTTCTTC.

CDR3 sequence (DNA): TGTGCCAGTACCCCTCTAGGGGGATCCTACGAGCAGTACTTC. Translation: CASTPLGGSYEQYF. J is TRBJ2-7 and V is TRBV19; D is possibly TRBD1 (6 bases). The V end lost 7 bases, the J end lost 1 base, and 14 bases lay between the germline ends. This CDR3 contains 14 residues. The V gene's germline CDR1 is LNHDA and CDR2 SQIVND (reference sequence).

The gene calls are TRBV11-2 and TRBJ1-6, with D hard to call. CDR3 length equals 16 residues. Germline V gives CDR1 SGHAT, CDR2 FQNNGV. V dropped 4 bases and J dropped 0 bases, with 10 bases sitting between them. This chain's CDR3 is CASSSRSSSYNSPLHF. The CDR3 coding sequence is TGTGCCAGCAGCTCCCGGTCGAGCTCCTATAATTCACCCCTCCACTTT.

Here the CDR3 DNA reads TGTGCCAGCAGCTTGTGGGCAGTTGGTGGCTACACCTTC. It yields the protein CASSLWAVGGYTF. The chain links TRBV5-4 to TRBJ1-2; no clear D gene. CDR3 length equals 13 residues. V was clipped by 1 base and J by 7 bases, with 11 bases between them. From germline, CDR1 is SGHNT and CDR2 YYREEE (reference sequence).

This chain joins TRBV2 and TRBJ1-1; D gene uncertain. Trimming removed 7 bases from V and 3 bases from J, with 6 bases in between. The CDR3 is made up of 11 amino acids. CDR1 SNHLY and CDR2 FYNNEI come from the germline V gene. For the CDR3, the DNA is TGTGCCAGCACTGGAGACACTGAAGCTTTCTTT. This gives the protein CASTGDTEAFF.

CDR3 amino acids: CATDRGYNQPQHF. The CDR3 DNA sequence: TGTGCCACCGACAGGGGTTATAATCAGCCCCAGCATTTT. The chain employs TRBV19 and TRBJ1-5; 8 nucleotides match TRBD1. Germline-derived CDR1 and CDR2 are LNHDA and SQIVND (reference sequence). CDR3 length: 13 amino acids. With V trimmed by 10 bases and J by 4 bases, 6 bases remained unmatched.

The genes are TRBV7-2 and TRBJ2-3, with 7 bases that match TRBD1. V dropped 6 bases and J dropped 0; count of bases not matched to a gene: 6. Germline V lookup: CDR1 SGHTA, CDR2 FQGNSA. The CDR3 is 15 residues long. This chain's CDR3 is CASRTGKSSTDTQYF. The DNA of the CDR3 is TGTGCCAGCAGGACAGGGAAGTCTAGCACAGATACGCAGTATTTT.

This clone was seen only once. The V call is TRBV5-5, the J call TRBJ1-2, with 10 bases fitting TRBD1. The CDR3 totals 17 residues. Germline V gene sequence: CDR1 SGHKS, CDR2 YYEKEE (reference sequence). With 0 bases clipped from V and 3 bases from J, the junction kept 8 bases outside the gene matches. The CDR3 region is CASSLVDRGREYYGYTF. As DNA, the CDR3 is TGTGCCAGCAGCTTGGTTGACAGGGGGCGGGAGTACTATGGCTACACCTTC.

V gene TRBV7-3 combines with J gene TRBJ2-1; D gene unclear. Germline CDR1 SGHTA, CDR2 FQGTGA. The length of the CDR3 is 13 residues. Trimming stripped 8 bases from V and 0 bases from J, with 8 bases between. CDR3 DNA: TGTGCCAGCTCTCGACTCTCCTACAATGAGCAGTTCTTC. As protein: CASSRLSYNEQFF.

This clone has just one count. The genes are TRBV24-1 and TRBJ1-5; weak D call: TRBD1 (5 bases). The V end lost 3 bases, the J end lost 7 bases, and 12 bases lay between the germline ends. CDR3 length: 14 residues. The germline gives CDR1 KGHDR, CDR2 SFDVKD. Here the CDR3 reads CATSDQPQGQPQHF. CDR3 DNA: TGTGCCACCAGTGATCAACCCCAGGGCCAGCCCCAGCATTTT.

As DNA, the CDR3 is TGCGCCAGCAGCTTCCGGCGAGGTAGTGGCAACAATGAGCAGTTCTTC. Protein product: CASSFRRGSGNNEQFF. The chain uses TRBV5-1 and TRBJ2-1; no firm D call. CDR3 length: 16 amino acids. Trimming removed 2 bases from V and 5 bases from J, with 17 bases in between. CDR1 and CDR2 from the germline V gene are SGHRS and YFSETQ.

This clone was counted only a few times. The rearrangement links TRBV18 to TRBJ1-1, with 8 positions matching TRBD1. In germline, CDR1 is KGHSH, CDR2 LQKENI. This CDR3 comprises 14 residues. Trimming removed 4 bases from V and 1 base from J; junction bases left unmatched: 2. The CDR3 nucleotides read TGTGCCAGCTCACGGGACAGGAAGAACACTGAAGCTTTCTTT. Its translation: CASSRDRKNTEAFF.

The chain recombines TRBV18 with TRBJ1-5, with 9 positions matching TRBD1. The junction had 0 bases not matched to a gene; V was cut back by 8 bases and J by 4 bases. This CDR3 is 12 amino acids long. The germline CDR1 and CDR2 sequences are KGHSH and LQKENI. The DNA of the CDR3 is TGTGCCAGCGGACAGGGGAATCAGCCCCAGCATTTT. It encodes CASGQGNQPQHF.

This clone was seen more than once but under ten times. The genes are TRBV5-4 and TRBJ2-7; possible D gene TRBD2, 5 bases. The CDR3 covers 13 residues. V lost 3 bases and J 7 bases, leaving 14 bases between the germline ends. Germline values: CDR1 SGHNT, CDR2 YYREEE (reference sequence). CDR3 sequence (DNA): TGTGCCAGCAGCTCCCTCTCGGGGTGGGAGCAGTACTTC. Protein: CASSSLSGWEQYF.

The chain has TRBV19 and TRBJ2-2; D is unclear. In germline, CDR1 is LNHDA, CDR2 SQIVND (reference sequence). The CDR3 contains 12 residues. Trimming cost V 4 bases and J 4 bases, with 4 bases left between them. The DNA of the CDR3 is TGTGCCAGTAGTAAATTCACCGGGGAGCTGTTTTTT. It translates to CASSKFTGELFF.

The rearrangement uses TRBV6-5 and TRBJ2-7; TRBD2 aligns across 7 bases. CDR1 MNHEY and CDR2 SVGAGI come from the germline V gene. The CDR3 contains 14 residues. The V and J ends lost 0 bases and 4 bases, in that order; junction bases with no gene match: 3. CDR3 loop: CASSYSSGVYEQYF. The CDR3 nucleotides are TGTGCCAGCAGTTACTCGAGCGGGGTTTACGAGCAGTACTTC.

This chain links TRBV30 with TRBJ1-1; D perhaps matches TRBD1 (5 bases). The CDR3 consists of 14 residues. V dropped 1 base and J dropped 8 bases, with 17 bases sitting between them. Germline CDR1 is GTSNPN and CDR2 is SVGIG (reference sequence). CDR3 coding DNA: TGTGCCTGGAGTGGGGTCGTAGGGGCGCAGGAAGCTTTCTTT. This translates into CAWSGVVGAQEAFF.

The chain has TRBV7-8 and TRBJ1-2, with 7 bases fitting TRBD1. From germline, CDR1 is SGHVS and CDR2 FQNEAQ. After removal of 5 bases from V and 7 bases from J, the junction contained 7 bases not matched to a gene. The CDR3 runs 13 residues. CDR3 coding DNA: TGTGCCAGCAGCCCAAGGACAGGCTTTGGCTACACCTTC. Protein sequence: CASSPRTGFGYTF.

This clone was seen a handful of times. The V gene is TRBV6-5, the J gene TRBJ1-1, with 8 bases lining up with TRBD1. The CDR3 consists of 13 residues. V was pared by 5 bases and J by 6 bases, with 5 bases of the junction left unmatched. The germline CDR1 and CDR2 sequences are MNHEY and SVGAGI. As DNA, the CDR3 is TGTGCCAGCAGTAGTCAGGGGGCGGCTGAAGCTTTCTTT. Translation: CASSSQGAAEAFF.

The chain is built from TRBV7-9 and TRBJ2-7; perhaps TRBD2 as D (5 bases). The CDR3 loop spans 15 amino acids. Germline-derived CDR1 and CDR2 are SEHNR and FQNEAQ (reference sequence). Trimming pared 1 base from V and 4 bases from J, leaving 14 bases between. CDR3 region: CASSLDGISFYEQYF. CDR3 in DNA: TGTGCCAGCAGCTTAGACGGGATCAGTTTTTACGAGCAGTACTTC.